This T cell receptor beta chain is drawn from a study of molecular identifiers for immune sequencing clone quantification (dated by TCRdb to the late 2010s). For the wider study: For a replicate experiment, RNA from roughly 20,000 or 100,000 naive CD8 T cells was divided into five aliquots, and four of the five aliquots were sequenced. This methods study benchmarked molecular-identifier clustering-based TCR repertoire sequencing (MIDCIRS) and TCR RNA copy counting, using CD8 T cells to do so.

Trimming takes 6 bases off V and 5 bases off J; junction bases not matched to a gene: 8. From cysteine to phenylalanine, the CDR3 is 14 amino acids long. Only the CDR3 region is kept as DNA, spanning 42 bases read in frame from base 1. Taken from the germline V gene (reference sequence), the CDR1 and CDR2 loops are MNHEY and SMNVEV. A few counts support this clonotype. Its target antigen remains unknown. Base-call qualities are not available, and no considerably larger clone is one nucleotide away. Libraries of naive CD8 T cells were built from anywhere between roughly 17,000 and 1,100,000 sorted cells, with 10%, 30% or 50% of the purified RNA used. Naive CD8 T cells were FACS-sorted as CD8+CD4-CCR7+CD45RA+ on a BD FACSAria II into RLT Plus buffer. To test detection sensitivity, Jurkat RNA equal to under 13 TCR copies was added to samples of roughly 19,000-1,100,000 naive CD8 T cells. Enrichment of CD8 T cells was performed with RosetteSep CD8+ T Cell Enrichment Cocktail and Ficoll-Paque, after which ACK red cell lysis was carried out.

General conclusions and limits of the study: Clones above 20 RNA copies held over 98% of molecules in CMV-specific effector cells but under 1% in naive cells. A single cell's worth of spiked-in Jurkat TCR RNA was reported detectable even among around 1 million naive CD8 T cells. The sizes of highly expanded clones could end up underestimated when identical TCR molecules share a barcode. About 3 recovered TCR RNA copies per cell were obtained by modeling, versus approximately 10 by digital PCR, implying a capture efficiency of 30% to 35%. Naive libraries contained spiked-in Jurkat TCR RNA (roughly ten copies' worth), which is not part of the donor repertoire. When barcode sub-clustering was not used, chimeric consensus sequences inflated TCR diversity, with chimeras reaching as high as 47%.

To prepare the library, PCR was applied. These reads were obtained on a NextSeq 500. Bulk TCR libraries were made following a previously described method, with the TCR primers given in Table S5. The Qiagen AllPrep DNA/RNA kit was used to purify total RNA. Before any analysis, reads coming from multiple sequencing runs of the same library were combined into one pool. For the original study's pipeline: Only reads with exact TCR constant sequence were kept, trimmed to 150 nt, and grouped by their 12-nt molecular barcodes. Reads within each barcode group were sub-clustered using a 15% Levenshtein threshold, and quality-weighted consensus sequences were constructed for each RNA molecule. Non-functional sequences were excluded, and lower-count sequences lying one edit away from another sequence were also excluded. Based on a fit of two negative binomial distributions, barcode sub-clusters having less than 20% of the maximum read count were discarded. TCRdb trimmed the raw reads at Q25, called clones with MiXCR and kept productive beta chains. Here each entry gathers all rows of one CDR3 protein and keeps the most common genes and DNA. It is TCRdb's table, rather than the study itself, that gives the V and J calls and clone size. Recorded for this sample are a few hundred thousand distinct CDR3 sequences; roughly 23% of them occurred a single time. The top ten constitute 0.65% to 0.75% of the sample.

The rearrangement combines TRBV27 with TRBJ2-7, with 9 central nucleotides matching TRBD1. This receptor was taken from a human donor in good health. Some libraries in this study had Jurkat cell RNA spiked in. The specimen was naive CD8+ T cells from blood, with Jurkat cell RNA spiked in. What this sample's cell subset or site label stands for: FACS-sorted CD8+CD4-CCR7+CD45RA+ naive T cells. The DNA reads TGTGCCAGCAGCCGCGGGACAGGGTACCACGAGCAGTACTTC. Its translation is CASSRGTGYHEQYF.